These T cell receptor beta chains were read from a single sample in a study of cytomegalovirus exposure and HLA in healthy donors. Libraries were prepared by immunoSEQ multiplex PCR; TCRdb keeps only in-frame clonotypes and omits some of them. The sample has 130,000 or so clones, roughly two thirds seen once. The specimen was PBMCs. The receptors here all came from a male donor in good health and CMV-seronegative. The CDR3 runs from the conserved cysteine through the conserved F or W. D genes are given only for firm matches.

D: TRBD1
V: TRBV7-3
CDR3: CASRGQGDTEAFF

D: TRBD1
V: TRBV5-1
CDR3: CASSLGNSGQGNTEAFF

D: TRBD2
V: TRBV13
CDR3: CASSSFTSDGEQYF

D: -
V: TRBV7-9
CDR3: CASSLEGAGYTF

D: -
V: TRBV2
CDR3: CASSELQGGEKLFF

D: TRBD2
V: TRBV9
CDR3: CASSPQGLAVQETQYF

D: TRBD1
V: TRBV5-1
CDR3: CASSTTGADYGYTF

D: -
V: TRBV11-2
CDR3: CASSSTVMNTEAFF

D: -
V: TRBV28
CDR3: CASSLPDGDTEAFF

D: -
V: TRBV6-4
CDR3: CASSDGAGADTQYF

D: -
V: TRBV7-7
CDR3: CASSLARGPQETQYF

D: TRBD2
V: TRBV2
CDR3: CANRGLAGTDTQYF

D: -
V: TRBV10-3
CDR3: CAISERVLPTDTQYF

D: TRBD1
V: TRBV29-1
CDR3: CSVVETGADTQYF

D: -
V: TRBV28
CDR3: CASSQLREKLFF

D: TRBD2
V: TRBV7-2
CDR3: CASSYLAGTQYF

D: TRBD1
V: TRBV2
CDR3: CASSINRGGGEKLFF

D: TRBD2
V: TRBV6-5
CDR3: CASSYLRAGNTDTQYF

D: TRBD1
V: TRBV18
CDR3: CASSPKSRGLFEQYF

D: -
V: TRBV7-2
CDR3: CASRKQGNGYTF

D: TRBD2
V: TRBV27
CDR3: CASRGLAGGPISYEQYF

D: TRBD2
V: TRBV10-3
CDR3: CAISGVSGGPINEQFF

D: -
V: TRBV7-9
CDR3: CASSFEGQANTIYF

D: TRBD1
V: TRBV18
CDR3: CASSPGQGGGNTEAFF

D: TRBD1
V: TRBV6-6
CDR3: CASSYQTQGNEQYF

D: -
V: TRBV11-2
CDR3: CASSRTLAQETQYF

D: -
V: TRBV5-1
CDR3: CASSLGGLSGVGAGGQYF

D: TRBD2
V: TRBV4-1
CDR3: CASSQGLARSSYNEQFF

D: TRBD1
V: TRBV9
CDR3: CASSDRGSSEAFF

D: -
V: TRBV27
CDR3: CASSLYPRGSTDTQYF

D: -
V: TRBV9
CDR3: CASSVGGGNFGYTF

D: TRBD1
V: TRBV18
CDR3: CASSLRTGGVLNTEAFF

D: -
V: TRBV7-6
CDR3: CASRQGIRSPLHF

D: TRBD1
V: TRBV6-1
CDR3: CASSEDRELVNYGYTF

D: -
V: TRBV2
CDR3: CASIDDGENGYTF

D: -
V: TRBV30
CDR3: CAWNRGSDTQYF

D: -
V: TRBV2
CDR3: CASSSRQVRETQYF

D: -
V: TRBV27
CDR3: CASSFRGETQYF

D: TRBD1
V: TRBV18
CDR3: CASSRTGRSYNEQFF

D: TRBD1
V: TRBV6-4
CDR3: CATPTGGKETQYF

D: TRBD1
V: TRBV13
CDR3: CASSLLQPWGTGGRSEAFF

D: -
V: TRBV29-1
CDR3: CSVEDAGVGLYGYTF

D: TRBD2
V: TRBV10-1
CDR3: CASSDPLAGRTGELFF

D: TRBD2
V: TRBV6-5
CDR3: CASSYGEGEQYF

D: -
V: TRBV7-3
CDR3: CASSLTGPRPGSDSPLHF

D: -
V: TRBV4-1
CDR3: CASSQAPGEQYF

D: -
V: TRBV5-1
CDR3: CASSVQDSGELFF

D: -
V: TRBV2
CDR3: CASSAVTEGEAFF

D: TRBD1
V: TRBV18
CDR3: CASSPQTGWDTEAFF

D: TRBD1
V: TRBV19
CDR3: CASSIWPQTGYGYTF

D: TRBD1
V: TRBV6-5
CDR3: CASSVGTGLVYGYTF

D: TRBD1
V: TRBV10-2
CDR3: CASSEFGTERDTQYF

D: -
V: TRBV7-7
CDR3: CASSIGTSGELFF

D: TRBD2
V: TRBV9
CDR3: CASSVGLADYNEQFF

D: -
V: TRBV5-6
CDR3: CASSLESSGANVLTF